One and the same sample provided the 25 T cell receptor beta chains below, sequenced in a study of T cells in Graves' hyperthyroidism and ophthalmopathy. Amplified TCR beta CDR3 regions derived from RNA transcripts. During a first-round RT-PCR of the TCR CDR3, the HTBI primer set was used. One entry per CDR3 protein, called by TCRdb with MiXCR from the multiplex PCR reads. Of hundreds of thousands of distinct CDR3 sequences in the sample, over 15% were seen once. Sequencing used blood. These receptors were taken from a woman between 45 and 60 years old with Graves' hyperthyroidism that later progressed to Graves' ophthalmopathy.

This clonotype was counted only a few times. The chain carries TRBV19 and TRBJ2-3, with D possibly being TRBD2 (7 bases). This CDR3 is 16 amino acids long. CDR1 and CDR2 (germline): LNHDA, SQIVND (reference sequence). Trimming cost V 7 bases and J 5 bases, with 22 bases left between them. CDR3 protein: CASNARGRGEGDTQYF. CDR3 sequence (DNA): TGTGCCAGTAATGCCAGGGGTCGGGGGGAGGGAGATACGCAGTATTTT.

Ten or more counts support this clonotype. The chain employs TRBV2 and TRBJ1-5, with D tentatively TRBD1 (5 bases). This CDR3 comprises 16 residues. The germline V and J ends were trimmed by 1 base and 2 bases, with 12 bases remaining between them. Germline CDR1 reads SNHLY; CDR2 reads FYNNEI. The CDR3 protein is CASSEGGGMGNQPQHF. Written as DNA, the CDR3 is TGTGCCAGCAGTGAAGGGGGGGGGATGGGCAATCAGCCCCAGCATTTT.

The chain is built from TRBV7-9 and TRBJ1-3; D is ambiguous. Germline V gives CDR1 SEHNR, CDR2 FQNEAQ (reference sequence). The CDR3 length is 16 residues. With 5 bases removed from V and 0 bases from J, the gap between germline ends came to 14 bases. CDR3 nucleotide sequence: TGTGCCAGCAGCCTCCGGGGAGACCCCTCTGGAAACACCATATATTTT. This translates into CASSLRGDPSGNTIYF.

The chain joins TRBV4-3 to TRBJ1-6; perhaps TRBD1 as D (6 bases). V dropped 1 base and J dropped 1 base, with 14 bases sitting between them. In germline, CDR1 is LGHNA, CDR2 YSLEER. This CDR3 contains 18 residues. For the CDR3, the DNA is TGCGCCAGCAGCCAAGCCGTACAGGGACATTCCTATAATTCACCCCTCCACTTT. Its protein product is CASSQAVQGHSYNSPLHF.

This clonotype was observed many times. V gene TRBV7-3 combines with J gene TRBJ2-2; maybe TRBD2 (6 bases). This CDR3 region has 16 residues. V lost 0 bases, J lost 7 bases, and 15 bases lay in between. The V gene's germline CDR1 is SGHTA and CDR2 FQGTGA. CDR3: CASSLTSMVGGGELFF. The CDR3, as DNA: TGTGCCAGCAGCTTAACAAGTATGGTGGGAGGCGGGGAGCTGTTTTTT. Variable domain in full (rest from reference TRBV7-3 and TRBJ2-2): GAGVSQTPSNKVTEKGKYVELRCDPISGHTALYWYRQSLGQGPEFLIYFQGTGAADDSGLPNDRFFAVRPEGSVSTLKIQRTERGDSAVYLCASSLTSMVGGGELFFGEGSRLTVL.

This chain joins TRBV28 and TRBJ1-6; maybe TRBD1 (5 bases). V gave up 6 bases and J gave up 4 bases, with 10 bases separating them. The CDR3 is 14 amino acids. Germline values: CDR1 MDHEN, CDR2 SYDVKM. The CDR3 nucleotides read TGTGCCAGCAGGCGGACATCTTATAATTCACCCCTCCACTTT. Translating it yields CASRRTSYNSPLHF.

There are a few counts of this clonotype. The CDR3 nucleotides read TGTGCTAGTGGTTTGGGGACAGTTTTCACAGATACGCAGTATTTT. Translating gives CASGLGTVFTDTQYF. This rearrangement joins TRBV12-5 to TRBJ2-3; TRBD1 might be the D (6 bases). V lost 1 base and J lost 2, with 10 bases in between. Germline lookup yields CDR1 LGHNT and CDR2 FRNRAP. The CDR3 has 15 amino acids.

This clonotype was detected a few times. The gene calls are TRBV20-1 and TRBJ2-5; the match to TRBD2 covers 11 bases. The J segment lost 1 base and the V segment lost 6 bases, leaving 4 bases of the junction unmatched. Germline CDR1 reads DFQATT; CDR2 reads SNEGSKA (reference sequence). The CDR3 has 14 residues. CDR3 coding DNA: TGCAGTGCCGGGACTAGCGGACTCCAAGAGACCCAGTACTTC. Translated: CSAGTSGLQETQYF.

This clonotype was seen many times. The CDR3 reads CASSPPSGSYGYTF. DNA for the CDR3: TGTGCCAGCTCACCACCCAGCGGTTCCTATGGCTACACCTTC. The V gene is TRBV18, the J gene TRBJ1-2; D not resolved. V was cut by 0 bases and J by 4 bases, with 9 bases left in between. The germline V gene has CDR1 KGHSH and CDR2 LQKENI. The CDR3 length is 14 residues.

This clonotype was detected only a few times. The genes are TRBV20-1 and TRBJ1-2, with D perhaps TRBD1 (6 bases). Germline V gene data show CDR1 as DFQATT and CDR2 as SNEGSKA (reference sequence). V was cut by 6 bases and J by 4 bases, with 12 bases left in between. There are 12 residues in the CDR3. The CDR3 protein is CSATDSRYGYTF. CDR3 coding DNA: TGCAGTGCCACGGACAGCCGCTATGGCTACACCTTC.

The chain joins TRBV3-1 to TRBJ1-4; D remains unclear. CDR1 is LGHDT and CDR2 is YNNKEL in the germline V gene (reference sequence). The CDR3 has 12 amino acids. V was trimmed by 3 bases and J by 8 bases, leaving 7 bases between them. The CDR3 coding sequence is TGTGCCAGCAGCCATTCAACGGAAAAACTGTTTTTT. It encodes CASSHSTEKLFF.

This clonotype was seen more than once but under ten times. The genes are TRBV3-1 and TRBJ1-4; 9 bases match TRBD1. The J segment lost 6 bases and the V segment lost 6 bases, leaving 5 bases of the junction unmatched. The V gene's germline CDR1 is LGHDT and CDR2 YNNKEL (reference sequence). There are 14 residues in the CDR3. Written as DNA, the CDR3 is TGTGCCAGCAGTAGGACAGGGGACGATGAAAAACTGTTTTTT. Residues: CASSRTGDDEKLFF.

This clonotype was picked up a small number of times. The chain uses TRBV20-1 and TRBJ2-5; 7 nucleotides match TRBD1. With V trimmed by 2 bases and J by 2 bases, 5 bases remained unmatched. Germline CDR1 DFQATT, CDR2 SNEGSKA (reference sequence). There are 14 residues in the CDR3. The CDR3 loop is CSARRTGIQETQYF. The CDR3 DNA reads as TGCAGTGCTAGACGGACAGGCATACAAGAGACCCAGTACTTC.

This clonotype was recorded many times. In DNA, the CDR3 is TGCGCCAGCGTCGGTGACCTGGGCACTGAAGCTTTCTTT. This sequence encodes CASVGDLGTEAFF. The chain uses TRBV5-1 and TRBJ1-1; D remains unclear. The CDR3 is made up of 13 amino acids. Trimming shortened V by 7 bases and J by 4 bases, and 14 bases separated the two germline ends. Germline V CDR1 and CDR2: SGHRS, YFSETQ.

V gene TRBV7-9 combines with J gene TRBJ2-1, with TRBD1 as a possible D gene (6 bases). Germline CDR1 is SEHNR and CDR2 is FQNEAQ (reference sequence). The CDR3 is made up of 12 amino acids. V lost 4 bases and J lost 7, with 8 bases in between. The DNA for the CDR3 is TGTGCCAGCAGCTCAGGGGTAAATGAGCAGTTCTTC. It specifies CASSSGVNEQFF.

V is TRBV29-1 and J is TRBJ1-2; D unclear. The V end lost 1 base, the J end lost 8 bases, and 8 bases lay between the germline ends. The germline CDR1 and CDR2 sequences are SQVTM and ANQGSEA. The CDR3 has 11 amino acids. CDR3 nucleotide sequence: TGCAGCGTTGAAGGGGTGTGGGGCTACACCTTC. This gives the protein CSVEGVWGYTF. The full variable domain, rest sourced from reference TRBV29-1 and TRBJ1-2, is SAVISQKPSRDICQRGTSLTIQCQVDSQVTMMFWYRQQPGQSLTLIATANQGSEATYESGFVIDKFPISRPNLTFSTLTVSNMSPEDSSIYLCSVEGVWGYTFGSGTRLTVV.

This clonotype has a count of ten or more. The CDR3 spells CASSFEELSYNEQFF. The DNA of the CDR3 is TGTGCCAGCAGCTTCGAGGAGTTGTCCTACAATGAGCAGTTCTTC. The V and J genes are TRBV7-2 and TRBJ2-1; D call uncertain. The CDR3 length is 15 residues. Germline V gene data show CDR1 as SGHTA and CDR2 as FQGNSA. V was pared by 3 bases and J by 1 base, with 10 bases between.

In this sample, this clonotype turned up many times. This chain links TRBV11-1 with TRBJ1-2; 7 nucleotides match TRBD1. The germline CDR1 and CDR2 sequences are SGHAT and FQDESV (reference sequence). The J segment lost 2 bases and the V segment lost 5 bases, leaving 8 bases of the junction unmatched. There are 15 residues in the CDR3. CDR3 DNA sequence: TGTGCCAGCAGCCCGGACAGGAGTAGGAACTATGGCTACACCTTC. This encodes CASSPDRSRNYGYTF.

This clonotype was detected a few times. The chain employs TRBV5-6 and TRBJ2-7; 8 positions match TRBD1. Germline CDR1 and CDR2: SGHDT and YYEEEE. The junction had 6 bases not matched to a gene; V was cut back by 0 bases and J by 4 bases. The CDR3 totals 15 residues. The DNA for the CDR3 is TGTGCCAGCAGCTTGGCCGGACAGGGCGGATACGAGCAGTACTTC. Amino acid sequence: CASSLAGQGGYEQYF.

Here the CDR3 DNA reads TGTGCCAGCAGCTATACGAACAGGGGACTCGGGGGCTACACCTTC. Protein product: CASSYTNRGLGGYTF. V is TRBV13 and J is TRBJ1-2, with TRBD1 matching over 7 bases. This CDR3 region has 15 residues. Trimming removed 4 bases from V and 8 bases from J; junction bases left unmatched: 13. Germline assignment: CDR1 PRHDT and CDR2 FYEKMQ (reference sequence).

The chain couples TRBV7-2 to TRBJ1-6, with D possibly being TRBD1 (6 bases). V lost 5 bases to trimming and J lost 6 bases, with 14 bases between them. Per the germline V gene, CDR1 is SGHTA and CDR2 is FQGNSA. This CDR3 is 15 amino acids long. DNA for the CDR3: TGTGCCAGCAGCCTTGCCGGACAGAGTAATTCACCCCTCCACTTT. It codes for CASSLAGQSNSPLHF.

At least ten counts were recorded for this clonotype. This chain links TRBV7-3 with TRBJ2-1, with TRBD1 matching 7 bases. CDR1 and CDR2 from the germline V gene are SGHTA and FQGTGA. V lost 4 bases to trimming and J lost 4 bases; unmatched junction nucleotides: 1. The CDR3 is 13 amino acids. CDR3 amino acids: CASSSGQYNEQFF. CDR3 in DNA: TGTGCCAGCAGCTCGGGACAGTACAATGAGCAGTTCTTC.

Here the CDR3 DNA reads TGTGCCAGCAGCTTATCGCGGGTCTATGGCTACACCTTC. Its protein product is CASSLSRVYGYTF. This sequence joins TRBV7-8 and TRBJ1-2; D is uncertain. V lost 2 bases to trimming and J lost 4 bases, with 8 bases between them. Germline values: CDR1 SGHVS, CDR2 FQNEAQ. The CDR3 contains 13 residues.

The sample holds many counts of this clonotype. The V gene is TRBV12-3 or TRBV12-4, the J gene TRBJ1-6; D remains unclear. CDR3 size: 14 residues. V was cut by 5 bases and J by 3 bases, with 8 bases left in between. CDR3 bases: TGTGCCAGCAGTGAAACAGTCTATAATTCACCCCTCCACTTT. Amino acids: CASSETVYNSPLHF.

In its sample, this clonotype was seen many times. The rearrangement uses TRBV11-2 and TRBJ2-1; D is perhaps TRBD1 (6 bases). Looked up from germline, CDR1 is SGHAT and CDR2 is FQNNGV. The CDR3 is 16 amino acids. V dropped 2 bases and J dropped 0 bases, with 11 bases sitting between them. The CDR3 DNA reads as TGTGCCAGCAGCTTACAACCGGACAGCTCCTACAATGAGCAGTTCTTC. Its translation: CASSLQPDSSYNEQFF.